These 27 T cell receptor beta chains came from one sample sequenced in a study of cytomegalovirus exposure and HLA in healthy donors. Amplification used 60 Vbeta primers and 13 Jbeta primers. The data were produced by immunoSEQ multiplex PCR, yet TCRdb's version contains in-frame clones alone and is incomplete. The table includes under 250,000 clones, 82% detected once. The sequenced material came from PBMCs. These receptors were collected from a man in his forties or fifties in good health and CMV-seropositive.

The CDR3, as DNA: TGTGCCAGCAGCCCCGGGGGCTCCTACAATGAGCAGTTCTTC. This encodes CASSPGGSYNEQFF. The J gene is TRBJ2-1, the V gene TRBV9, with D perhaps TRBD2 (6 bases). The CDR3 loop spans 14 amino acids. Germline CDR1 reads SGDLS; CDR2 reads YYNGEE. V was clipped by 4 bases and J by 0 bases, with 8 bases between them.

The CDR3 sequence: CASSQMAGTYEQYF. For the CDR3, the DNA is TGCGCCAGCAGCCAAATGGCAGGAACCTACGAGCAGTACTTC. This sequence joins TRBV4-1 and TRBJ2-7, with no clear D. This CDR3 region has 14 residues. V was trimmed by 2 bases and J by 2 bases, leaving 10 bases between them. Looked up from germline, CDR1 is MGHRA and CDR2 is YSYEKL.

The rearrangement links TRBV14 to TRBJ2-7; no definite D call. The CDR3 contains 11 residues. Germline V lookup: CDR1 SGHDN, CDR2 FVKESK. V gave up 3 bases and J gave up 3 bases, with 3 bases separating them. The CDR3 DNA is TGTGCCAGCAGCCAGAACTACGAGCAGTACGTC. This sequence encodes CASSQNYEQYV.

The chain carries TRBV9 and TRBJ2-5; a weak D match, TRBD1 (6 bases). The germline V and J ends were trimmed by 3 bases and 7 bases, with 16 bases remaining between them. The CDR3 sequence is 14 residues long. Germline loops: CDR1 SGDLS, CDR2 YYNGEE. The CDR3 loop is CASSAGTHKMTQYF. CDR3 DNA sequence: TGTGCCAGCAGCGCCGGGACACACAAGATGACCCAGTACTTC.

This clone was picked up a small number of times. The chain is built from TRBV30 and TRBJ2-3; 10 bases fit TRBD2. Germline V gives CDR1 GTSNPN, CDR2 SVGIG (reference sequence). The V gene end was trimmed by 3 bases and the J gene end by 8 bases; junction bases not matched to a gene: 20. The CDR3 has 18 amino acids. CDR3 protein: CAWRDFDRAGTSVITQYF. The CDR3 bases are TGTGCCTGGAGGGACTTCGACAGGGCCGGGACTAGCGTTATTACGCAGTATTTT.

V gene TRBV7-9 combines with J gene TRBJ2-3; 7 positions match TRBD1. This CDR3 has 15 amino acids. V was pared by 1 base and J by 6 bases, with 7 bases of the junction left unmatched. CDR1 is SEHNR, CDR2 FQNEAQ, per germline (reference sequence). CDR3 nucleotide sequence: TGTGCCAGCAGCTTAGGACAAGGGGGCAGGGATACGCAGTATTTT. Translating gives CASSLGQGGRDTQYF.

The CDR3 here is CASSEGRGHGGNTIYF. DNA of the CDR3: TGTGCCAGCAGTGAAGGAAGGGGACATGGTGGAAACACCATATATTTT. This chain connects TRBV6-1 to TRBJ1-3; tentatively, D is TRBD1 (6 bases). Germline CDR1 and CDR2: MNHNS and SASEGT. With 1 base removed from V and 3 bases from J, the gap between germline ends came to 13 bases. The CDR3 extends over 16 amino acids.

The rearrangement uses TRBV5-1 and TRBJ2-2; 10 nucleotides line up with TRBD1. Unmatched junction bases numbered 1, after V lost 2 bases and J lost 0 bases. This CDR3 spans 16 amino acids. The germline gives CDR1 SGHRS, CDR2 YFSETQ. CDR3 sequence: CASSLGQGANTGELFF. In DNA form, the CDR3 reads TGCGCCAGCAGCTTAGGACAGGGGGCGAACACCGGGGAGCTGTTTTTT.

For the CDR3, the DNA is TGCAGCGTCAGGACAGACCTTAACACTGAAGCTTTCTTT. It is translated as CSVRTDLNTEAFF. The chain has TRBV29-1 and TRBJ1-1; weak D call: TRBD1 (6 bases). Trimming stripped 6 bases from V and 2 bases from J, with 13 bases between. There are 13 residues in the CDR3. Germline assignment: CDR1 SQVTM and CDR2 ANQGSEA.

The V and J genes are TRBV30 and TRBJ2-7; D remains ambiguous. CDR3 length: 12 residues. The germline gives CDR1 GTSNPN, CDR2 SVGIG (reference sequence). The V end lost 5 bases, the J end lost 4 bases, and 12 bases lay between the germline ends. Here the CDR3 reads CAWEQTSYEQYF. In DNA, the CDR3 is TGTGCCTGGGAGCAGACTTCATACGAGCAGTACTTC.

The chain is built from TRBV9 and TRBJ2-3, with 11 nucleotides matching TRBD2. V lost 0 bases, J lost 2 bases, and 2 bases stayed unmatched. CDR1 is SGDLS, CDR2 YYNGEE, per germline. The CDR3 spans 16 residues. The CDR3 spells CASSVVLAGDTDTQYF. CDR3 bases: TGTGCCAGCAGCGTAGTACTAGCGGGGGACACAGATACGCAGTATTTT.

V is TRBV7-2 and J is TRBJ2-1, with 9 nucleotides matching TRBD1. The CDR3 contains 15 residues. V gave up 4 bases and J gave up 4 bases; unmatched junction bases: 5. Germline V gives CDR1 SGHTA, CDR2 FQGNSA. CDR3 region: CASSSDRGKYNEQFF. The CDR3 DNA is TGTGCCAGCAGCTCCGACAGGGGGAAGTACAATGAGCAGTTCTTC.

V usage is TRBV2 and J usage is TRBJ2-6; D is unresolved. Looked up from germline, CDR1 is SNHLY and CDR2 is FYNNEI. The CDR3 is made up of 16 amino acids. V dropped 3 bases and J dropped 0 bases, with 9 bases sitting between them. The CDR3 DNA follows: TGTGCCAGCAGTGATCCCTCCAGCTCTGGGGCCAACGTCCTGACTTTC. It is translated as CASSDPSSSGANVLTF.

The V gene is TRBV12-5, the J gene TRBJ2-3; 9 nucleotides align to TRBD2. Germline V CDR1 and CDR2: LGHNT, FRNRAP. The CDR3 consists of 13 residues. The trim removed 8 bases at V and 0 bases at J, leaving 0 bases unmatched. The CDR3 DNA is TGTGCTAGTCTAGCGGGGAGCACAGATACGCAGTATTTT. It codes for CASLAGSTDTQYF.

The chain recombines TRBV9 with TRBJ1-1, with D possibly matching TRBD1 (5 bases). The CDR3 spans 16 residues. Trimming took off 1 base at V and 1 base at J, with 14 bases between the two ends. Germline values: CDR1 SGDLS, CDR2 YYNGEE. In DNA, the CDR3 is TGTGCCAGCAGCGTAAGTTGGGACTGGGCGAACACTGAAGCTTTCTTT. The encoded protein is CASSVSWDWANTEAFF.

This clone was recorded a few times. This chain uses TRBV4-1 with TRBJ1-2, with D maybe TRBD1 (5 bases). The V gene's germline CDR1 is MGHRA and CDR2 YSYEKL. The CDR3 is made up of 16 amino acids. Deletions cut 1 base from V and 6 bases from J, with 18 bases between. The CDR3 bases are TGCGCCAGCAGCCAAGTCTATGTGGACACGGAAAATGGCTACACCTTC. Its translation: CASSQVYVDTENGYTF.

This clone was observed once. Other DNA sequences in the sample encode the same CDR3. The rearrangement uses TRBV29-1 and TRBJ2-7, with D perhaps matching TRBD1 (5 bases). CDR3 length equals 12 residues. With 4 bases removed from V and 2 bases from J, the gap between germline ends came to 9 bases. Per the germline V gene, CDR1 is SQVTM and CDR2 is ANQGSEA. Here the CDR3 reads CSVGGATYEQYF. CDR3 DNA sequence: TGCAGCGTTGGGGGCGCAACCTACGAGCAGTACTTC.

The chain is built from TRBV9 and TRBJ2-7; 7 bases align to TRBD1. Trimming cost V 0 bases and J 7 bases; bases outside gene matches: 7. The length of the CDR3 is 14 residues. Germline CDR1 is SGDLS and CDR2 is YYNGEE. The CDR3 is CASSVEGAPLEQYF. Written as DNA, the CDR3 is TGTGCCAGCAGCGTAGAGGGGGCCCCTTTGGAGCAGTACTTC.

The chain employs TRBV27 and TRBJ2-5; D gene unclear. Germline lookup yields CDR1 MNHEY and CDR2 SMNVEV (reference sequence). This CDR3 has 15 amino acids. V was pared by 4 bases and J by 3 bases, with 15 bases between. The CDR3 is CASSSRSELKETQYF. CDR3 in DNA: TGTGCCAGCAGTTCCCGTTCGGAGCTTAAAGAGACCCAGTACTTC.

The CDR3 here is CASTGLAANTGELFF. In DNA form, the CDR3 reads TGCGCCAGCACCGGACTAGCGGCGAACACCGGGGAGCTGTTTTTT. The chain is built from TRBV5-1 and TRBJ2-2; 10 bases line up with TRBD2. V lost 6 bases to trimming and J lost 0 bases; unmatched junction nucleotides: 2. This CDR3 comprises 15 residues. The germline gives CDR1 SGHRS, CDR2 YFSETQ.

The chain combines TRBV6-1 with TRBJ2-3; a possible D gene is TRBD1 (5 bases). The ends were cut back, 5 bases at V and 1 base at J, with 7 bases in the middle. Germline CDR1 is MNHNS and CDR2 is SASEGT. The CDR3 loop spans 13 amino acids. The CDR3 protein is CASSLQGTDTQYF. As DNA, the CDR3 is TGTGCCAGCAGTTTACAGGGCACAGATACGCAGTATTTT.

This chain joins TRBV15 and TRBJ2-3; 8 bases align to TRBD1. Germline-derived CDR1 and CDR2 are LNHNV and YYDKDF (reference sequence). The J segment lost 5 bases and the V segment lost 1 base, leaving 5 bases of the junction unmatched. The CDR3 has 15 residues. CDR3 nucleotides: TGTGCCACCAGCAGAGGTCAGGGGGCTATAGATACGCAGTATTTT. As protein: CATSRGQGAIDTQYF.

The chain links TRBV7-6 to TRBJ1-3; D gene unclear. From germline, CDR1 is SGHVS and CDR2 FNYEAQ. Trimming removed 0 bases at V and 1 base at J, with 7 bases between. The CDR3 has 15 residues. CDR3 nucleotides: TGTGCCAGCAGCTTAGCGCTTAGTTCTGGAAACACCATATATTTT. This codes for CASSLALSSGNTIYF.

The chain carries TRBV7-9 and TRBJ1-1; D remains ambiguous. CDR1 is SEHNR, CDR2 FQNEAQ, per germline (reference sequence). This CDR3 is built from 14 residues. V lost 0 bases and J lost 7, with 12 bases in between. The CDR3 coding sequence is TGTGCCAGCAGCTTAGCACCTAGGGAGGTTGAAGCTTTCTTT. Residues: CASSLAPREVEAFF.

The chain links TRBV28 to TRBJ2-7; the D gene is possibly TRBD2 (6 bases). The CDR3 sequence is 16 residues long. Germline CDR1 reads MDHEN; CDR2 reads SYDVKM. Trimming took 2 bases from V and 0 from J, leaving 14 bases between them. CDR3 in DNA: TGTGCCAGCAGTTTAGGCGTTAGCGGTAGCTCCTACGAGCAGTACTTC. Protein product: CASSLGVSGSSYEQYF.

The V call is TRBV7-9, the J call TRBJ2-7; weak D call: TRBD1 (6 bases). Trimming pared 5 bases from V and 2 bases from J, leaving 16 bases between. The CDR3 consists of 15 residues. Per the germline V gene, CDR1 is SEHNR and CDR2 is FQNEAQ (reference sequence). CDR3 loop: CASSPRGTTTYEQYF. The CDR3 coding sequence is TGTGCCAGCAGCCCCCGTGGGACAACGACCTACGAGCAGTACTTC. Combining the CDR3 with reference TRBV7-9 and TRBJ2-7 gives the whole variable domain DTGVSQNPRHKITKRGQNVTFRCDPISEHNRLYWYRQTLGQGPEFLTYFQNEAQLEKSRLLSDRFSAERPKGSFSTLEIQRTEQGDSAMYLCASSPRGTTTYEQYFGPGTRLTVT.

The chain recombines TRBV6-5 with TRBJ2-7, with no clear D. Germline lookup yields CDR1 MNHEY and CDR2 SVGAGI. This CDR3 comprises 15 residues. The germline V and J ends were trimmed by 4 bases and 2 bases, with 15 bases remaining between them. This chain's CDR3 is CASSSLTEAPYEQYV. CDR3 coding DNA: TGTGCCAGCAGTTCCCTAACAGAAGCCCCCTACGAGCAGTACGTC.